This T cell receptor (beta chain) is from a study of response to subunit inactivated influenza vaccine. Each CDR3 protein is one row after TCRdb ran MiXCR on the RT-PCR reads. In the table there are about 780,000 distinct CDR3 sequences, around a sixth of which are singletons. A few counts support this clonotype. The antigen remains unidentified. The CDR3 covers 15 residues. V lost 0 bases to trimming and J lost 4 bases, with 16 bases between them. CDR1 DFQATT and CDR2 SNEGSKA come from the germline V gene (reference sequence). Study-wide points: With each seasonal influenza vaccination, the authors suggested, few new T cells are recruited.

The receptor comes from a man aged 45-65 years who received an inactivated influenza vaccine. The sample in question was PBMCs from blood, obtained more than 4 days after vaccination. The V call is TRBV20-1, the J call TRBJ2-7; D ambiguous. The CDR3: CSARDRFGDRYEQYF. In nucleotides, the CDR3 is TGCAGTGCTAGAGATCGTTTTGGAGACCGTTACGAGCAGTACTTC.